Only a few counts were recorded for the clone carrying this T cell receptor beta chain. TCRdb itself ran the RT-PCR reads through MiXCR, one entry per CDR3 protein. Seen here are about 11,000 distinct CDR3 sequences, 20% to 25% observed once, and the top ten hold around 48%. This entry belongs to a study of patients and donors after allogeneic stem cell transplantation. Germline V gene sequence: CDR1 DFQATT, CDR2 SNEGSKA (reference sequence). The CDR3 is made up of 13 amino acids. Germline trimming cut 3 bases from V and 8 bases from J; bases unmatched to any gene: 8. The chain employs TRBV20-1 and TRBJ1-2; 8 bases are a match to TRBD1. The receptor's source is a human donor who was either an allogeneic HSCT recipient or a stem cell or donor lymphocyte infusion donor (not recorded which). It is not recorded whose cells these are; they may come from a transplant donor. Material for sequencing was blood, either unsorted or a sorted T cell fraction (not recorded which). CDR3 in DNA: TGCAGTGCTAGGCTTCAGGGGGCGAAAGGCTACACCTTC. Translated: CSARLQGAKGYTF.